This T cell receptor beta chain derives from a study of siplizumab effects on memory and regulatory T cells. Overall study results and limits: With siplizumab, cumulative frequency of CD4+ memory-derived alloreactive sequences dropped significantly.

The assay was immunoSEQ multiplex PCR, and TCRdb's table has in-frame clones only and misses some. Here the sample spans some 110,000 clones, 90% to 95% being singletons. Concerning this clone: Its cognate antigen is unknown.

Specimen: CD4+ T cells sorted from blood. This TCR was sampled from a human donor in good health.

The CDR3 DNA is TGTGCCAGCAGCCCCGCGAAGAGGCCTGAAGCTTTCTTT. Residues: CASSPAKRPEAFF. The rearrangement uses TRBV5-5 and TRBJ1-1; the D is unclear. From germline, CDR1 is SGHKS and CDR2 YYEKEE (reference sequence). The CDR3 runs to 13 residues. V was cut by 4 bases and J by 6 bases, with 13 bases left in between.